The 4 T cell receptor beta chains listed next were all sequenced from one sample in a study of cytomegalovirus exposure and HLA in healthy donors. PCR was performed using 60 Vbeta and 13 Jbeta primers. Clones were read by immunoSEQ multiplex PCR, and TCRdb kept only the in-frame ones, dropping some. The table includes 150,000 to 200,000 clones, 65% to 90% detected once. Material for sequencing was PBMCs. The receptors shown here come from a girl aged 2 to 9 in good health and CMV-seropositive.

This chain connects TRBV5-4 to TRBJ1-1, with TRBD1 as a possible D gene (6 bases). This CDR3 is built from 12 residues. Germline CDR1 reads SGHNT; CDR2 reads YYREEE (reference sequence). Trimming removed 10 bases at V and 5 bases at J, with 15 bases between. CDR3 bases: TGTGCCGGGTCAGGGGCTTCGACTGAAGCTTTCTTT. Residues: CAGSGASTEAFF.

The rearrangement joins TRBV28 to TRBJ2-7, with 11 nucleotides matching TRBD2. The V and J ends lost 6 bases and 2 bases, in that order; junction bases with no gene match: 6. The CDR3 is 15 amino acids. The germline gives CDR1 MDHEN, CDR2 SYDVKM. CDR3 coding DNA: TGTGCCAGCAGCCGGACTAGCGGGTCCCCCTACGAGCAGTACTTC. Its protein product is CASSRTSGSPYEQYF.

This chain joins TRBV19 and TRBJ1-2; D is unclear. The V end lost 5 bases, the J end lost 3 bases, and 13 bases lay between the germline ends. Germline CDR1 is LNHDA and CDR2 is SQIVND (reference sequence). CDR3 length equals 14 residues. The DNA of the CDR3 is TGTGCCAGTAGTCCCAGAACTAACCACTATGGCTACACCTTC. It encodes CASSPRTNHYGYTF.

The chain employs TRBV27 and TRBJ2-2; D is undetermined. The V gene lost 0 bases and the J gene lost 7 bases, with 9 bases spanning the gap. CDR3 size: 14 residues. Germline V CDR1 and CDR2: MNHEY, SMNVEV (reference sequence). CDR3 region: CASSLSIVVGELFF. The CDR3 nucleotides are TGTGCCAGCAGTTTATCCATAGTAGTCGGGGAGCTGTTTTTT.